This is a list of T cell receptor beta chains from one sample in a study of identical twins. TCRdb used MiXCR to reprocess the 5' RACE reads, holding one entry per CDR3 protein. The sample lists 450,000 or so distinct CDR3 sequences, approximately 14% seen once, with 0.95% to 1% in the top ten. This sample was shared with a second study, whose subject was yellow fever vaccine responses in identical twins.

The sample comprised CD4+ T cells sorted from blood. These TCRs come from a woman aged 18-29 years in good health. Both conserved end residues are part of each CDR3. A D gene is named only where the DNA matches it firmly. Clone size is given for some rows only: seen once, a few or many times, or a class if the clone is expanded.

size	D	V	J	DNA	CDR3
NA	TRBD2	TRBV6-2/TRBV6-3	TRBJ2-7	TGTGCCAGCAGTTACCTCGTGGGCCGCGCGGGGGGACAAACCTACGAGCAGTACTTC	CASSYLVGRAGGQTYEQYF
few	NA	TRBV7-2	TRBJ2-7	TGTGCCAGCAAATTCGAGGCTTCTCTTCACGAGCAGTACTTC	CASKFEASLHEQYF
few	TRBD2	TRBV20-1	TRBJ2-3	TGCAGTGCTGATCCTAGCGGCACTAGCACAGATACGCAGTATTTT	CSADPSGTSTDTQYF
NA	NA	TRBV2	TRBJ2-1	TGTGCCAGCAGAAGAAGACACTCGGATAGCTCCTACAATGAGCAGTTCTTC	CASRRRHSDSSYNEQFF
few	TRBD1	TRBV18	TRBJ2-2	TGTGCCAGCTCACCACCGAGGGGACAGCCCAACACCGGGGAGCTGTTTTTT	CASSPPRGQPNTGELFF
NA	TRBD1	TRBV6-1	TRBJ1-2	TGTGCCAGCAGTCTGCGGGACAGGGTAAACTATGGCTACACCTTC	CASSLRDRVNYGYTF
many	NA	TRBV29-1	TRBJ2-7	TGCAGCGTAGGCCAAGGGGGTGAAAGGGAGCAGTACTTC	CSVGQGGEREQYF
NA	TRBD1	TRBV27	TRBJ2-7	TGTGCCAGCAGATCAGGGGGCAAGTACGAGCAGTACTTC	CASRSGGKYEQYF
NA	TRBD1	TRBV5-6	TRBJ2-5	TGTGCCAGCAGCTTGATGGGACAGGGGTTTGAAGAGACCCAGTACTTC	CASSLMGQGFEETQYF
once	TRBD2	TRBV12-3/TRBV12-4	TRBJ2-1	TGTGCCAGCAGATCACAGCGGGGCCCCTACAATGAGCAGTTCTTC	CASRSQRGPYNEQFF
many	TRBD1	TRBV7-8	TRBJ1-6	TGTGCCAGCAGCCTAGGTCGGGCAGGGGGGGATTCACCCCTCCACTTT	CASSLGRAGGDSPLHF
few	TRBD1	TRBV5-1	TRBJ1-1	TGCGCCAGCGCGGAGACAGGGCGCACGAACACTGAAGCTTTCTTT	CASAETGRTNTEAFF
NA	NA	TRBV29-1	TRBJ2-7	TGCAGCGTTGTGGGCAGGAGCTCCTACGAGCAGTACTTC	CSVVGRSSYEQYF
few	NA	TRBV6-2/TRBV6-3	TRBJ2-3	TGTGCCAGCAGTTTGTGGGGGAAGGACTTTTTGGGAGATACGCAGTATTTT	CASSLWGKDFLGDTQYF
many	TRBD2	TRBV12-3/TRBV12-4	TRBJ2-1	TGTGCCAGCAGTCTTCAGATGACTAGCGGCCACAATGAGCAGTTCTTC	CASSLQMTSGHNEQFF
few	NA	TRBV2	TRBJ2-3	TGTGCCAGCAGGGCACTGGCCACCCACTCAGATACGCAGTATTTT	CASRALATHSDTQYF
few	NA	TRBV29-1	TRBJ2-1	TGCAGCGCTACGGACGCCGACTCCTACAATGAGCAGTTCTTC	CSATDADSYNEQFF
NA	NA	TRBV5-1	TRBJ2-5	TGCGCCAGCAGCCCGCCGGCGGAGGCCCAGTACTTC	CASSPPAEAQYF
many	NA	TRBV21-1	TRBJ2-7	TGTGCCAGCCTCCCAATCCGGGGGGGAGGTTCCTACGAGCAGTACTTC	CASLPIRGGGSYEQYF
NA	TRBD2	TRBV9	TRBJ2-1	TGTGCCAGCAGCCCGGGACTAGTGGGTATCGATGAGCAGTTCTTC	CASSPGLVGIDEQFF
many	NA	TRBV24-1	TRBJ2-5	TGTGCCACCAGTGAAGCAGGGTCGGAGACCCAGTACTTC	CATSEAGSETQYF
NA	NA	TRBV29-1	TRBJ1-1	TGCAGCGTTGTGACCGTCACTGAAGCTTTCTTT	CSVVTVTEAFF
NA	NA	TRBV6-2/TRBV6-3	TRBJ2-6	TGTGCCAGCAGTTACTCGGGTCTGGGGGACACTCGCTCTGGGGCCAACGTCCTGACTTTC	CASSYSGLGDTRSGANVLTF
once	NA	TRBV5-8	TRBJ2-7	TGTGCCATGAGAATGGGGTTCTCCTACGAGCAGTACTTC	CAMRMGFSYEQYF
NA	NA	TRBV4-3	TRBJ2-7	TGCGCCAGCAGCCAAGAAGGCCGAGGGGAGCAGTACTTC	CASSQEGRGEQYF
NA	NA	TRBV20-1	TRBJ1-2	TGCAGTGCTAGAAAGGGACAACTGAACTATGGCTACACCTTC	CSARKGQLNYGYTF
NA	NA	TRBV28	TRBJ2-3	TGTGCCAGCAGTTTCGGAACCCGAACTAGCACAGATACGCAGTATTTT	CASSFGTRTSTDTQYF
NA	NA	TRBV7-8	TRBJ1-6	TGTGCCAGCAGCTTTTCAGGGTCCCATAATTCACCCCTCCACTTT	CASSFSGSHNSPLHF
NA	NA	TRBV6-1	TRBJ2-7	TGTGCCAGCAGTAAAGGCGGGGCGCTCTCCTACGAGCAGTACTTC	CASSKGGALSYEQYF
few	NA	TRBV20-1	TRBJ1-5	TGCAGTGCTAGACAGGGATATAGCAATCAGCCCCAGCATTTT	CSARQGYSNQPQHF
NA	NA	TRBV7-2	TRBJ1-3	TGTGCCAGCAGCGTGAGAACGGGAAACACCATATATTTT	CASSVRTGNTIYF
few	NA	TRBV2	TRBJ2-3	TGTGCCAGCAGTGAAGTTACCGCAGATACGCAGTATTTT	CASSEVTADTQYF